Given below is one T cell receptor beta chain in context. Using its own MiXCR run on the RT-PCR reads, TCRdb lists one record per CDR3 protein. The table includes fewer than 350,000 distinct CDR3 sequences, 21% detected once. This sample stems from a study of response to subunit inactivated influenza vaccine. V gave up 5 bases and J gave up 6 bases, with 23 bases separating them. The length of the CDR3 is 15 residues. Germline V lookup: CDR1 DFQATT, CDR2 SNEGSKA (reference sequence). The genes are TRBV20-1 and TRBJ2-7; D perhaps matches TRBD2 (6 bases). This sample comprised PBMCs from blood, obtained approximately 22 months after vaccination. This receptor was taken from a man aged 45 to 75 who received an inactivated influenza vaccine. The CDR3 loop reads CSAPPRGDFGGEQYF. The CDR3 nucleotides read TGCAGTGCTCCCCCACGCGGCGATTTCGGGGGCGAGCAGTACTTC.